This T cell receptor beta chain was retrieved from a study of cytomegalovirus exposure and HLA in healthy donors. As for the study in general: Across 300 to 400 genotyped donors, 81% landed in the Caucasian-associated ancestry cluster. Whole-study findings and limits: There were some public TCRs occurring in many donors, but most TCR sequences were rare. For most TCR beta V segments, an earlier analysis put the productive rate at about 90% or about 30% of the time. Researchers catalogued roughly 170 TCR beta chains as cytomegalovirus-associated.

For this clone: The target antigen is unknown.

Vbeta (60) and Jbeta (13) primers were used in the PCR. The protocol was immunoSEQ multiplex PCR, while the TCRdb copy is restricted to in-frame clones and leaves out a portion. The sample includes about 160,000 clones, around 80% seen only once; the top ten take 1.5% to 1.8%. The CDR3 spans 12 residues. V gave up 5 bases and J gave up 4 bases, with 6 bases separating them. Germline CDR1 is LNHNV and CDR2 is YYDKDF (reference sequence). The chain is built from TRBV15 and TRBJ2-1, with D unresolved. This clonotype originated in a man between 40 and 49 years old in good health and CMV-seronegative. The sample comprised PBMCs. CDR3 sequence (DNA): TGTGCCACCAGCGCCAGTTACAATGAGCAGTTCTTC. As protein: CATSASYNEQFF.